These 26 T cell receptor beta chains were sequenced from one sample in a study of T cells expressing NK-cell markers. One entry per CDR3 protein, without DNA, is what TCRdb gives after re-calling the 5' RACE reads. The sample has about 450,000 distinct CDR3 sequences, and its top ten clones hold 7.3%. Specimen: blood T cells: a sorted CD56 or NKG2C T cell subset, CD4+ or CD8+ T cells, or bulk PBMC T cells (not recorded which). Every receptor here comes from a woman aged 18-70 years in good health.

J is TRBJ1-4 and V is TRBV27; TCRdb outputs TRBD1, but without DNA this stays unchecked. CDR3 length: 15 residues. The germline gives CDR1 MNHEY, CDR2 SMNVEV (reference sequence). CDR3 loop: CASRKQATYNEKLFF. The variable domain in full, with the rest retrieved from reference TRBV27 and TRBJ1-4, is EAQVTQNPRYLITVTGKKLTVTCSQNMNHEYMSWYRQDPGLGLRQIYYSMNVEVTDKGDVPEGYKVSRKEKRNFPLILESPSPNQTSLYFCASRKQATYNEKLFFGSGTQLSVL.

V is TRBV9 and J is TRBJ2-3. Germline V gene data show CDR1 as SGDLS and CDR2 as YYNGEE. The CDR3 contains 16 residues. Here the CDR3 reads CASSVGEALNTDTQYF.

The CDR3 sequence: CASSQRGRTDTQYF. V gene TRBV5-1 combines with J gene TRBJ2-3; TCRdb indicates TRBD1, and absent DNA this call remains unverified. CDR3 length: 14 amino acids. Germline V gene data show CDR1 as SGHRS and CDR2 as YFSETQ.

V is TRBV20-1 and J is TRBJ2-7; TCRdb reports TRBD2, a call that lacks DNA to check it against. The CDR3 runs 14 residues. From germline, CDR1 is DFQATT and CDR2 SNEGSKA (reference sequence). The CDR3 loop is CSARAGTSSYEQYF.

This rearrangement joins TRBV12-3 or TRBV12-4 to TRBJ2-3; TCRdb's D gene call, TRBD2, goes unchecked for lack of DNA. The CDR3 extends over 18 amino acids. CDR3 protein: CASSLPSGGYSGTDTQYF.

The genes are TRBV6-4 and TRBJ1-6; TCRdb indicates TRBD1, and absent DNA this call remains unverified. The CDR3 has 14 amino acids. In germline, CDR1 is MRHNA, CDR2 SNTAGT. The CDR3 protein is CASSQQGWNSPLHF.

The genes are TRBV6-1 and TRBJ2-7; TCRdb's D gene call, TRBD1, goes unchecked for lack of DNA. The CDR3 consists of 15 residues. The V gene's germline CDR1 is MNHNS and CDR2 SASEGT. CDR3 sequence: CATINEGGDSYEQYF.

This chain links TRBV20-1 with TRBJ2-2; absent DNA, TCRdb's TRBD1 call cannot be checked. The CDR3 sequence is 16 residues long. Germline V lookup: CDR1 DFQATT, CDR2 SNEGSKA (reference sequence). CDR3 protein: CSARDPGTKNTGELFF.

V is TRBV7-6 and J is TRBJ2-5. This CDR3 spans 15 amino acids. Germline CDR1 is SGHVS and CDR2 is FNYEAQ. The CDR3 reads CASSLVNNRQETQYF.

The chain is built from TRBV9 and TRBJ2-5; TCRdb designates TRBD1, a call that cannot be tested without DNA. The CDR3 is made up of 14 amino acids. Germline values: CDR1 SGDLS, CDR2 YYNGEE. The CDR3 loop is CASNPQGGIGTQYF.

This chain connects TRBV5-1 to TRBJ1-1; TCRdb proposes TRBD1, but this gene call is untestable without DNA. Germline CDR1 is SGHRS and CDR2 is YFSETQ. The CDR3 spans 13 residues. The CDR3 spells CASRPGTFTEAFF.

The chain is built from TRBV10-3 and TRBJ2-4; TCRdb's D call, TRBD1, is unchecked because there is no DNA. CDR3 size: 14 residues. In germline, CDR1 is ENHRY, CDR2 SYGVKD. The CDR3 reads CAISESIGGNIQYF.

V and J are TRBV20-1 and TRBJ2-5; there is no DNA to check the TCRdb D call of TRBD2. The germline gives CDR1 DFQATT, CDR2 SNEGSKA (reference sequence). There are 13 residues in the CDR3. The CDR3 sequence is CSALAGGPKTQYF.

This chain joins TRBV5-1 and TRBJ2-5; checking the TCRdb D call of TRBD1 is not possible without DNA. There are 16 residues in the CDR3. CDR1 is SGHRS, CDR2 YFSETQ, per germline. The CDR3 here is CASSAPQGQGQETQYF.

The chain joins TRBV6-5 to TRBJ1-1. CDR3 length: 14 residues. From germline, CDR1 is MNHEY and CDR2 SVGAGI. The CDR3 here is CASSYGQTITEAFF.

The CDR3 protein is CATRLAPIGVGELFF. The J gene is TRBJ2-2, the V gene TRBV6-1; TCRdb calls TRBD2, which cannot be checked without DNA. Germline loops: CDR1 MNHNS, CDR2 SASEGT. The CDR3 covers 15 residues.

The gene calls are TRBV4-3 and TRBJ2-1; TCRdb calls TRBD1, which cannot be checked without DNA. The CDR3 has 15 amino acids. Germline V gene lookup returns CDR1 LGHNA and CDR2 YSLEER. The CDR3 sequence: CASSSTAGSYNEQFF.

V and J are TRBV29-1 and TRBJ2-1; as DNA is missing, the TRBD2 call by TCRdb cannot be tested. Germline V gives CDR1 SQVTM, CDR2 ANQGSEA. This CDR3 has 15 amino acids. The CDR3: CSVDRAGGIYNEQFF.

The CDR3 spells CASSSPGLVPEQFF. This rearrangement joins TRBV5-5 to TRBJ2-1; TCRdb designates TRBD2, a call that cannot be tested without DNA. The CDR3 loop spans 14 amino acids. Per germline, CDR1 SGHKS and CDR2 YYEKEE (reference sequence).

The chain is built from TRBV4-3 and TRBJ2-2; TCRdb names TRBD1, which stays unverified in the absence of DNA. CDR1 is LGHNA, CDR2 YSLEER, per germline. The CDR3 has 15 residues. Here the CDR3 reads CASSQDAGSAGELFF.

The V gene is TRBV29-1, the J gene TRBJ1-1; lacking DNA, the TRBD1 call made by TCRdb goes unchecked. CDR3 size: 11 residues. Per germline, CDR1 SQVTM and CDR2 ANQGSEA. The CDR3 reads CSVRDSLEAFF. Filled out from reference TRBV29-1 and TRBJ1-1, the complete variable domain reads SAVISQKPSRDICQRGTSLTIQCQVDSQVTMMFWYRQQPGQSLTLIATANQGSEATYESGFVIDKFPISRPNLTFSTLTVSNMSPEDSSIYLCSVRDSLEAFFGQGTRLTVV.

V and J are TRBV14 and TRBJ2-3; checking the TCRdb D call of TRBD2 is not possible without DNA. The CDR3 sequence is 16 residues long. Germline V gene lookup returns CDR1 SGHDN and CDR2 FVKESK. CDR3 residues: CASSLLQTAGTDTQYF. The variable domain in full, completed from reference TRBV14 and TRBJ2-3, reads EAGVTQFPSHSVIEKGQTVTLRCDPISGHDNLYWYRRVMGKEIKFLLHFVKESKQDESGMPNNRFLAERTGGTYSTLKVQPAELEDSGVYFCASSLLQTAGTDTQYFGPGTRLTVL.

This chain joins TRBV12-3 or TRBV12-4 and TRBJ2-2; the TRBD1 assignment by TCRdb is unverifiable without DNA. The CDR3 runs 13 residues. CDR3 in amino acids: CASTLQGPGELFF.

The rearrangement links TRBV20-1 to TRBJ2-1; TCRdb picks TRBD1, but there is no DNA to check that call. The CDR3 has 15 amino acids. Germline V gene sequence: CDR1 DFQATT, CDR2 SNEGSKA (reference sequence). The CDR3 reads CSASTLAGGPTEQFF.

The chain carries TRBV6-2 or TRBV6-3 and TRBJ1-1. The CDR3 runs to 15 residues. Germline V gene sequence: CDR1 MNHEY, CDR2 SVGEGT. The CDR3 sequence is CASSHPARGGTEAFF.

The chain combines TRBV2 with TRBJ2-2; as DNA is missing, the TRBD2 call by TCRdb cannot be tested. The CDR3 runs 14 residues. The germline CDR1 and CDR2 sequences are SNHLY and FYNNEI. CDR3 amino acids: CATLAGVDTGELFF. The whole variable domain, remainder taken from reference TRBV2 and TRBJ2-2, is EPEVTQTPSHQVTQMGQEVILRCVPISNHLYFYWYRQILGQKVEFLVSFYNNEISEKSEIFDDQFSVERPDGSNFTLKIRSTKLEDSAMYFCATLAGVDTGELFFGEGSRLTVL.